Following are 19 T cell receptor beta chains from one sample sequenced in a study of blood T cells in healthy people across ages. PCR was performed a second time for about 7 to 12 cycles using a sample-barcoded 5' primer and a J-beta primer mix. Via MiXCR, TCRdb re-called the 5' RACE reads, giving one row per CDR3 protein. Here the sample spans roughly 800,000 distinct CDR3 sequences, about 62% being singletons. The sequenced sample was blood. These receptors were obtained from a man under 40 in good health.

The V gene is TRBV4-3, the J gene TRBJ2-7; D gene uncertain. The CDR3 runs to 15 residues. V lost 0 bases to trimming and J lost 4 bases, with 13 bases between them. Germline CDR1 LGHNA, CDR2 YSLEER. The CDR3 sequence: CASSQDLGKWYEQYF. CDR3 in DNA: TGCGCCAGCAGCCAAGACTTGGGGAAATGGTACGAGCAGTACTTC.

The chain uses TRBV29-1 and TRBJ2-5, with D uncertain. Trimming cost V 7 bases and J 1 base, with 16 bases left between them. CDR1 is SQVTM and CDR2 is ANQGSEA in the germline V gene. CDR3 length: 14 residues. The CDR3 region is CSARKSAIQETQYF. The CDR3 DNA sequence: TGCAGCGCCCGCAAGTCGGCAATCCAAGAGACCCAGTACTTC. The full variable domain, in which reference TRBV29-1 and TRBJ2-5 provide the parts outside the CDR3, is SAVISQKPSRDICQRGTSLTIQCQVDSQVTMMFWYRQQPGQSLTLIATANQGSEATYESGFVIDKFPISRPNLTFSTLTVSNMSPEDSSIYLCSARKSAIQETQYFGPGTRLLVL.

This sequence joins TRBV20-1 and TRBJ1-1; D remains ambiguous. CDR3 length: 15 residues. The V gene lost 3 bases and the J gene lost 6 bases, with 20 bases spanning the gap. The germline V gene encodes CDR1 DFQATT and CDR2 SNEGSKA (reference sequence). CDR3 sequence: CSASLSGSWGSEAFF. The CDR3 region has the DNA TGCAGTGCTAGTTTATCTGGGTCGTGGGGTTCTGAAGCTTTCTTT.

This clonotype was observed a handful of times. The V and J genes are TRBV29-1 and TRBJ2-3, with D perhaps matching TRBD2 (5 bases). CDR1 is SQVTM, CDR2 ANQGSEA, per germline. This CDR3 is 13 amino acids long. Trimming took 5 bases from V and 2 from J, leaving 11 bases between them. CDR3 sequence reads: CSVSGDYTDTQYF. CDR3 in DNA: TGCAGCGTTAGCGGAGACTACACAGATACGCAGTATTTT.

The V and J genes are TRBV12-5 and TRBJ2-2, with D hard to call. The germline gives CDR1 LGHNT, CDR2 FRNRAP. V lost 2 bases to trimming and J lost 6 bases, with 4 bases between them. The length of the CDR3 is 12 residues. This CDR3 reads CASGLYPGELFF. In DNA, the CDR3 is TGTGCTAGTGGTTTGTACCCCGGGGAGCTGTTTTTT.

This rearrangement joins TRBV30 to TRBJ2-7; D not certain. Between the trimmed V and J ends, which lost 3 bases and 2 bases, there was a span of 8 bases. This CDR3 region has 12 residues. Germline V gene lookup returns CDR1 GTSNPN and CDR2 SVGIG (reference sequence). This CDR3 is CAWRTDAYEQYF. Here the CDR3 DNA reads TGTGCCTGGAGGACGGACGCCTACGAGCAGTACTTC.

The chain employs TRBV20-1 and TRBJ2-4; no clear D. The CDR3 runs to 13 residues. Germline V gives CDR1 DFQATT, CDR2 SNEGSKA (reference sequence). V was shortened by 5 bases and J by 8 bases, with 16 bases between the two germline ends. The CDR3 DNA reads as TGCAGTGCTTTCTTCGAAGACGGCGACATTCAGTACTTC. Its translation: CSAFFEDGDIQYF.

The chain employs TRBV20-1 and TRBJ2-5, with D possibly matching TRBD2 (6 bases). Near its end, the DNA agrees better with TRBJ2-4, so the J call may be wrong. Germline CDR1 reads DFQATT; CDR2 reads SNEGSKA (reference sequence). The CDR3 totals 12 residues. The CDR3 DNA reads TGCAGTGCTAGAACTAGCTGGTACATTCAGTACTTC. Translation gives CSARTSWYIQYF.

The chain is built from TRBV6-1 and TRBJ1-2; 9 bases line up with TRBD1. Germline CDR1 is MNHNS and CDR2 is SASEGT. With 5 bases clipped from V and 6 bases from J, the junction kept 7 bases outside the gene matches. The CDR3 totals 14 residues. The chain's CDR3 is CASSPPGQGNGYTF. The CDR3 nucleotides read TGTGCCAGCAGTCCTCCGGGACAGGGAAATGGCTACACCTTC.

A few counts support this clonotype. The J gene is TRBJ2-1, the V gene TRBV29-1, with TRBD2 as a possible D gene (6 bases). This CDR3 comprises 14 residues. Germline-derived CDR1 and CDR2 are SQVTM and ANQGSEA. The V and J ends lost 0 bases and 8 bases respectively, with 14 bases between them. CDR3 sequence: CSVEESRGRDEQFF. In DNA form, the CDR3 reads TGCAGCGTTGAAGAATCGCGGGGTAGGGATGAGCAGTTCTTC.

This chain connects TRBV7-9 to TRBJ2-3; D uncertain. CDR3 size: 12 residues. V was clipped by 5 bases and J by 6 bases, with 9 bases between them. Germline CDR1 is SEHNR and CDR2 is FQNEAQ (reference sequence). The CDR3 DNA reads as TGTGCCAGCAGCGCACCGCTGGATACGCAGTATTTT. Protein sequence: CASSAPLDTQYF. Full variable domain (outside the CDR3, taken from reference TRBV7-9 and TRBJ2-3): DTGVSQNPRHKITKRGQNVTFRCDPISEHNRLYWYRQTLGQGPEFLTYFQNEAQLEKSRLLSDRFSAERPKGSFSTLEIQRTEQGDSAMYLCASSAPLDTQYFGPGTRLTVL.

This clonotype was picked up a small number of times. The CDR3 DNA reads as TGCAGTGCTAGTAAGTCGTGCGAGCAGTACTTC. Translated, it gives CSASKSCEQYF. This chain links TRBV20-1 with TRBJ2-7; D is uncertain. Germline V CDR1 and CDR2: DFQATT, SNEGSKA (reference sequence). Trimming shortened V by 3 bases and J by 6 bases, and 9 bases separated the two germline ends. This CDR3 contains 11 residues.

The chain has TRBV4-3 and TRBJ2-1; 10 bases map to TRBD2. There are 16 residues in the CDR3. The V segment lost 1 base and the J segment 4 bases; nucleotides outside the gene matches: 4. Germline loops: CDR1 LGHNA, CDR2 YSLEER. CDR3 sequence: CASSQVGLAYYNEQFF. CDR3 DNA: TGCGCCAGCAGCCAAGTGGGACTAGCGTATTACAATGAGCAGTTCTTC.

This rearrangement joins TRBV4-3 to TRBJ2-7; 7 nucleotides agree with TRBD2. The CDR3 consists of 15 residues. The V gene's germline CDR1 is LGHNA and CDR2 YSLEER. V lost 4 bases, J lost 0 bases, and 6 bases stayed unmatched. The DNA for the CDR3 is TGCGCCAGCAGCCCGCGGGCTAGCGGCTCCTACGAGCAGTACTTC. Its translation is CASSPRASGSYEQYF.

The chain is built from TRBV5-6 and TRBJ2-7; D gene ambiguous. The V end was cut by 1 base, the J end by 6 bases, with 8 bases between. Germline CDR1 SGHDT, CDR2 YYEEEE. This CDR3 is built from 12 residues. CDR3 residues: CASSLSNREQYF. For the CDR3, the DNA is TGTGCCAGCAGCTTGAGCAATCGCGAGCAGTACTTC.

The chain links TRBV30 to TRBJ1-5, with D possibly being TRBD1 (5 bases). The germline V and J ends were trimmed by 1 base and 4 bases, with 11 bases remaining between them. Germline V gives CDR1 GTSNPN, CDR2 SVGIG (reference sequence). The CDR3 extends over 14 amino acids. Here the CDR3 reads CAWSGSGWNQPQHF. The CDR3 nucleotides read TGTGCCTGGAGTGGTTCAGGGTGGAATCAGCCCCAGCATTTT.

V is TRBV6-2 or TRBV6-3 and J is TRBJ1-1; tentatively, D is TRBD1 (5 bases). The germline gives CDR1 MNHEY, CDR2 SVGEGT. This CDR3 contains 13 residues. V lost 6 bases and J 4 bases, leaving 12 bases between the germline ends. CDR3 sequence: CASRQVWSTEAFF. The DNA of the CDR3 is TGTGCCAGCAGACAGGTTTGGAGCACTGAAGCTTTCTTT.

The CDR3 spells CASSLYRLAGVLRAGEQYF. As DNA, the CDR3 is TGTGCCAGCAGCTTATATCGACTAGCGGGGGTCCTACGGGCTGGGGAGCAGTACTTC. The chain employs TRBV7-2 and TRBJ2-7; 12 bases align to TRBD2. With V trimmed by 2 bases and J by 7 bases, 18 bases remained unmatched. Per germline, CDR1 SGHTA and CDR2 FQGNSA. The CDR3 totals 19 residues.

The DNA for the CDR3 is TGCGCCAGCAGCGGTACTAGCGGGGCCGCCACAGATACGCAGTATTTT. Protein sequence: CASSGTSGAATDTQYF. The J gene is TRBJ2-3, the V gene TRBV5-1, with 10 bases matching TRBD2. The length of the CDR3 is 16 residues. Trimming at V came to 4 bases and at J to 2 bases, leaving 7 bases not matched to a gene. Looked up from germline, CDR1 is SGHRS and CDR2 is YFSETQ.